This T cell receptor beta chain was identified in a study of cytomegalovirus exposure and HLA in healthy donors. Study-wide points: Generally TCR sequences proved uncommon, though certain public TCRs appeared in numerous donors. A missense variant in DCLRE1C was later tied to TCR beta V- and J-gene trimming.

This CDR3 comprises 12 residues. The germline V and J ends were trimmed by 5 bases and 5 bases, with 9 bases remaining between them. Germline V gene data show CDR1 as SNHLY and CDR2 as FYNNEI. The study ran its PCR with 60 Vbeta and 13 Jbeta primers. Sequencing used immunoSEQ multiplex PCR; TCRdb keeps in-frame clones, though not all of them. The sample lists around 200,000 clones, over 80% occurring once. Details on this clone: What it binds is not known.

This receptor was obtained from a man aged 45-60 years in good health and CMV-seronegative. The chain recombines TRBV2 with TRBJ1-2; D possibly corresponds to TRBD1 (6 bases). Sequenced sample: PBMCs. CDR3 nucleotide sequence: TGTGCCAGCAGTAAACAGGGATATGGCTACACCTTC. Translation: CASSKQGYGYTF. The complete variable domain, with remaining parts taken from reference TRBV2 and TRBJ1-2, reads EPEVTQTPSHQVTQMGQEVILRCVPISNHLYFYWYRQILGQKVEFLVSFYNNEISEKSEIFDDQFSVERPDGSNFTLKIRSTKLEDSAMYFCASSKQGYGYTFGSGTRLTVV.